This T cell receptor (beta chain) came from a study of control samples from healthy donors and cancer patients. This clone has a single count. The protocol was immunoSEQ multiplex PCR, while the TCRdb copy is restricted to in-frame clones and leaves out a portion. The sample shows 150,000 or so clones, 91% of them seen only once. Sequencing used blood. This TCR was sampled from a young man in good health.

CDR3 amino acids: CASSIAGLSNQPQHF. The CDR3 nucleotides read TGTGCCAGTAGTATAGCGGGTCTTAGCAATCAGCCCCAGCATTTT. The chain recombines TRBV19 with TRBJ1-5; D gene uncertain. This CDR3 contains 15 residues. V shed 1 base and J shed 0 bases, with 7 bases lying between them. Per germline, CDR1 LNHDA and CDR2 SQIVND (reference sequence).